This entry is about one T cell receptor (beta chain). Its cognate antigen is unknown. These data are taken from a study of OX40 agonist ivuxolimab in advanced cancers. Overall study context: Three patients, one with hepatocellular carcinoma and two with cutaneous melanoma, responded partially.

Study-level results: There were, on average, more expanded clones in CD8+ T cells than in CD4+. The 0.1-3.0 mg/kg partial responders had among the lowest clonal expansion.

The data were produced by immunoSEQ multiplex PCR, yet TCRdb's version contains in-frame clones alone and is incomplete. Here the sample spans about 79,000 clones, more than 85% being singletons. Trimming at V came to 6 bases and at J to 5 bases, leaving 10 bases not matched to a gene. The length of the CDR3 is 15 residues. This sequence originates from an adult with an advanced solid tumor such as melanoma, head and neck, liver or kidney cancer. The sequenced sample was CD4+ or CD8+ T cells sorted from blood, obtained in a trial of the OX40 agonist ivuxolimab. The chain has TRBV23-1 and TRBJ2-1, with 7 bases matching TRBD2. TRBV23-1 is an ORF, and what it does is uncertain. CDR3 sequence: CASSPGGKTNNEQFF. Written as DNA, the CDR3 is TGCGCCAGCAGCCCGGGAGGTAAAACCAACAATGAGCAGTTCTTC.